The clone carrying this TCR beta chain was picked up many times. What it recognizes is unknown. The observed sequence ends 3 residues before the CDR3 terminus, with the missing tail filled in from the germline J gene. Germline V gene sequence: CDR1 MNHEY, CDR2 SMNVEV (reference sequence). This CDR3 comprises 12 residues. Deletions cut 4 bases from V and 9 bases from J, with 10 bases between. TCRdb's table, derived via immunoSEQ multiplex PCR, lists solely in-frame clones and lacks some. Listed for the sample are fewer than 75,000 clones, none seen a single time. This entry belongs to a study of T cell clonality in common variable immunodeficiency. Findings of the study overall: Reportedly, TCR beta sequences from common variable immunodeficiency showed fewer deletions and N-nucleotide insertions.

J is TRBJ2-1 and V is TRBV27; no clear D gene. This TCR came from a person aged 18-70 years in good health. The sequenced sample consisted of peripheral blood mononuclear cells. CDR3 sequence: CASSWRSGEQFF. The CDR3 bases that were read are TGTGCCAGCAGTTGGCGATCAGGTGAG.